The rows below give T cell receptor beta chains drawn from one sample of a study of blood T cell repertoires in COVID-19. Assay used: immunoSEQ multiplex PCR; TCRdb lists only in-frame clones, some missing. The data show about 100,000 clones, with roughly 90% seen just once and approximately 1.6% held by the top ten. Specimen: peripheral blood. Receptors originate from a human donor with active COVID-19. The donor label of this sample is uncertain. CDR3s include the opening cysteine and the closing phenylalanine or tryptophan. A D gene is named only where the DNA matches it firmly. Clone size, where shown, is once, few, many, or a class for clones that have expanded.

v_call,d_call,j_call,clone_size,cdr3_aa,cdr3_nt
TRBV29-1,-,TRBJ1-3,-,CSVGSVNSGNTIYF,TGCAGCGTTGGGTCGGTCAACTCTGGAAACACCATATATTTT
TRBV13,-,TRBJ1-3,few,CASSSSAADTIYF,TGTGCCAGCAGCTCCAGTGCTGCGGACACCATATATTTT
TRBV28,-,TRBJ1-4,-,CASSNGGLKEKLFF,TGTGCCAGCAGTAACGGGGGGCTCAAGGAAAAACTGTTTTTT
TRBV7-9,-,TRBJ1-1,-,CASSLDTLEAFF,TGTGCCAGCAGCTTGGACACCCTTGAAGCTTTCTTT
TRBV7-9,-,TRBJ2-7,-,CATRRGAAYEQYF,TGTGCCACGCGCCGGGGGGCGGCCTACGAGCAGTACTTC
TRBV12-3/TRBV12-4,TRBD1,TRBJ2-5,-,CASRVTGLETQYF,TGTGCCAGCAGGGTGACAGGGCTTGAGACCCAGTACTTC
TRBV5-8,TRBD1,TRBJ1-5,once,CASSPGTGNINQPQHF,TGTGCCAGCAGCCCTGGGACAGGGAATATCAATCAGCCCCAGCATTTT
TRBV11-2,TRBD1,TRBJ1-2,few,CASTGQGRNYGYTF,TGTGCCAGCACCGGACAGGGACGAAACTATGGCTACACCTTC
TRBV2,TRBD1,TRBJ1-6,-,CASRSRDSNNSPLHF,TGTGCCAGCAGAAGCCGGGACAGCAATAATTCACCCCTCCACTTT
TRBV4-3,-,TRBJ2-2,-,CASSQDERARGELFF,TGCGCCAGCAGCCAAGATGAGCGGGCACGCGGGGAGCTGTTTTTT
TRBV5-1,-,TRBJ2-1,-,CASSLGWAGINEQFF,TGCGCCAGCAGCTTGGGTTGGGCAGGGATCAATGAGCAGTTCTTC
TRBV7-3,TRBD2,TRBJ2-3,-,CASSLLAGTDTQYF,TGTGCCAGCAGCTTACTAGCGGGCACAGATACGCAGTATTTT
TRBV4-1,-,TRBJ2-7,-,CASSQEGGLGSSYEQYF,TGCGCCAGCAGCCAAGAAGGAGGGCTTGGGTCTTCCTACGAGCAGTACTTC
TRBV29-1,TRBD1,TRBJ2-3,-,CSVEGGQGGTDTQYF,TGCAGCGTTGAGGGTGGACAGGGGGGAACAGATACGCAGTATTTT
TRBV5-1,TRBD1,TRBJ2-7,-,CASSLRTDRGEQYF,TGCGCCAGCAGCTTGAGAACAGACAGGGGCGAGCAGTACTTC
TRBV6-2/TRBV6-3,TRBD1,TRBJ1-1,-,CASSYRDREAFF,TGTGCCAGCAGTTACCGGGACAGGGAAGCTTTCTTT
TRBV6-5,TRBD1,TRBJ1-2,-,CASSYLDRGRDYTF,TGTGCCAGCAGTTACTTGGACAGGGGGCGCGACTACACCTTC
TRBV12-5,-,TRBJ2-7,-,CASGPGFSYEQYF,TGTGCTAGTGGTCCGGGGTTCTCCTACGAGCAGTACTTC